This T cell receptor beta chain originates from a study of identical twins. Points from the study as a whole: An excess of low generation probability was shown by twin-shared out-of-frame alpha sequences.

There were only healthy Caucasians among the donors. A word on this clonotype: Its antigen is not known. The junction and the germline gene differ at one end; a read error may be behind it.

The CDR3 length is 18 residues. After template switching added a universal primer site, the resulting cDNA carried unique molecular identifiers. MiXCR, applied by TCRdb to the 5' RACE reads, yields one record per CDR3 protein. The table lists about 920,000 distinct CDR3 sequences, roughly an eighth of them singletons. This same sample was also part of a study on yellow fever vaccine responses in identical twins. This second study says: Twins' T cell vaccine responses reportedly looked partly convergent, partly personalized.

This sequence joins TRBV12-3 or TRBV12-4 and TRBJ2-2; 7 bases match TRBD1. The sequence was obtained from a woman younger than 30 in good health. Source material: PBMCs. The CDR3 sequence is CAISPGTASAQDTGELFF. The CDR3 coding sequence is TGTGCCATCAGTCCCGGGACAGCGAGTGCCCAAGACACCGGGGAGCTGTTTTTT.